Listed below are T cell receptor beta chains from one sample, sequenced in a study of blood T cells in healthy people across ages. TCRdb re-analysed the 5' RACE reads in MiXCR, keeping a single row per CDR3 protein. The table has about 900,000 distinct CDR3 sequences, around 48% seen once. The sample comprised blood. The receptors originated from a man aged 25-45 years in good health. Both conserved end residues are part of each CDR3. D genes are given only for firm matches. Size is stated for part of the rows, as once, few or many counts, or as a class when the clone is expanded.

V: TRBV12-3/TRBV12-4; size: few; J: TRBJ2-7; D: .; CDR3: CASSWAAYYEQYF
V: TRBV29-1; size: .; J: TRBJ2-3; D: .; CDR3: CSVVVLGDSDTQYF
V: TRBV20-1; size: .; J: TRBJ1-1; D: TRBD1; CDR3: CSAREGTGPHEAFF
V: TRBV28; size: few; J: TRBJ2-5; D: TRBD1; CDR3: CASSTRGETQYF
V: TRBV7-2; size: few; J: TRBJ2-5; D: TRBD2; CDR3: CASSLDSGGQETQYF
V: TRBV14; size: .; J: TRBJ2-1; D: .; CDR3: CASSQDFSGEQFF
V: TRBV7-3; size: .; J: TRBJ1-4; D: .; CDR3: CASSQGAGTGEKLFF
V: TRBV6-6; size: few; J: TRBJ1-2; D: TRBD1; CDR3: CASSYSGTDRLYGYTF
V: TRBV4-3; size: few; J: .; D: .; CDR3: CASSQDRASTYEQYF
V: TRBV27; size: many; J: TRBJ1-1; D: TRBD1; CDR3: CASSFRGPGEAFF
V: TRBV5-8; size: .; J: TRBJ2-5; D: .; CDR3: CASSRELGPQETQYF
V: TRBV7-2; size: .; J: TRBJ2-3; D: TRBD1; CDR3: CASSLRQGEDTQYF
V: TRBV3-1; size: few; J: TRBJ2-3; D: .; CDR3: CASSQDVGTALTQYF
V: TRBV10-3; size: few; J: TRBJ2-1; D: TRBD1; CDR3: CAISGDSNEQFF
V: TRBV28; size: .; J: TRBJ2-3; D: TRBD2; CDR3: CASSETSGGTSTDTQYF
V: TRBV20-1; size: .; J: TRBJ2-1; D: .; CDR3: CSAQTGISYNEQFF
V: TRBV28; size: few; J: TRBJ2-3; D: TRBD1; CDR3: CASRRDRKSDTQYF
V: TRBV4-2; size: few; J: TRBJ1-5; D: .; CDR3: CASSQDQGNQPQHF
V: TRBV9; size: .; J: TRBJ2-5; D: .; CDR3: CASSLLGGGQETQYF
V: TRBV12-3/TRBV12-4; size: few; J: TRBJ2-7; D: .; CDR3: CASSPQRGSSYEQYF
V: TRBV7-9; size: once; J: TRBJ2-1; D: .; CDR3: CASSLVLPQYNEQFF
V: TRBV28; size: many; J: TRBJ1-2; D: .; CDR3: CASSQRWGGYTF
V: TRBV21-1; size: .; J: TRBJ2-7; D: .; CDR3: CAGRRGSGYEQYF
V: TRBV12-3/TRBV12-4; size: .; J: TRBJ1-2; D: .; CDR3: CASQGAHGYTF
V: TRBV28; size: .; J: TRBJ1-2; D: TRBD1; CDR3: CASIGTGIPFYGYTF
V: TRBV7-3; size: .; J: TRBJ2-3; D: TRBD2; CDR3: CASSRTSGATDTQYF
V: TRBV4-1; size: .; J: TRBJ2-1; D: TRBD2; CDR3: CASSSASGSYNEQFF
V: TRBV12-3/TRBV12-4; size: .; J: TRBJ1-3; D: .; CDR3: CASSFTASGNTIYF
V: TRBV20-1; size: few; J: TRBJ2-1; D: TRBD2; CDR3: CSARPPGLVSSEQFF
V: TRBV5-1; size: few; J: TRBJ2-2; D: .; CDR3: CASSLDQLLGYSGELFF
V: TRBV4-3; size: few; J: TRBJ2-5; D: .; CDR3: CASSQAQIGGVETQYF
V: TRBV28; size: few; J: TRBJ1-2; D: .; CDR3: CASTGLYGYTF
V: TRBV7-2; size: .; J: TRBJ1-1; D: .; CDR3: CASSLAGLMNTEAFF
V: TRBV27; size: .; J: TRBJ2-7; D: TRBD1; CDR3: CASSKTGGQGAHEQYF
V: TRBV28; size: .; J: TRBJ2-2; D: .; CDR3: CASSLGTYTGELFF
V: TRBV12-3/TRBV12-4; size: few; J: TRBJ1-5; D: .; CDR3: CASSDESNQPQHF
V: TRBV20-1; size: .; J: TRBJ2-7; D: TRBD2; CDR3: CSARGLAGEQYF
V: TRBV2; size: .; J: TRBJ2-1; D: .; CDR3: CASRLAYEQFF
V: TRBV6-2/TRBV6-3; size: .; J: TRBJ2-7; D: TRBD2; CDR3: CASSYPDLAGGPYEQYF
V: TRBV6-1; size: few; J: TRBJ1-2; D: .; CDR3: CASSEDSNYGYTF
V: TRBV27; size: few; J: TRBJ2-7; D: .; CDR3: CASSLYQAEQYF
V: TRBV6-5; size: many; J: TRBJ2-3; D: .; CDR3: CASSPLGFTDTQYF
V: TRBV25-1; size: few; J: TRBJ2-1; D: .; CDR3: CASSEFRTSYNEQFF
V: TRBV7-3; size: .; J: TRBJ2-3; D: TRBD2; CDR3: CASSLVGGDQDTQYF
V: TRBV5-8; size: few; J: TRBJ1-2; D: .; CDR3: CASSLYGGSGYTF
V: TRBV12-3/TRBV12-4; size: many; J: TRBJ2-7; D: .; CDR3: CASSLVGGNEQYF
V: TRBV29-1; size: .; J: TRBJ1-2; D: .; CDR3: CSVATGGANGYTF
V: TRBV4-3; size: .; J: TRBJ2-7; D: TRBD1; CDR3: CASSQDPPRQGLSYEQYF
V: TRBV7-9; size: .; J: TRBJ1-5; D: .; CDR3: CASSLSGSQPQHF
V: TRBV20-1; size: .; J: TRBJ2-1; D: .; CDR3: CSALLESPREQFF
V: TRBV29-1; size: once; J: TRBJ2-1; D: .; CDR3: CSVSERNEQFF
V: TRBV6-5; size: few; J: TRBJ1-2; D: TRBD1; CDR3: CASSPRDRPNGYTF
V: TRBV3-1; size: .; J: TRBJ2-3; D: TRBD2; CDR3: CASSPWVTSGGSDTQYF
V: TRBV28; size: few; J: TRBJ2-7; D: TRBD1; CDR3: CASSRTGASYEQYF
V: TRBV10-3; size: .; J: TRBJ1-1; D: TRBD1; CDR3: CAISEQSTGDTEAFF
V: TRBV20-1; size: .; J: TRBJ1-5; D: TRBD1; CDR3: CSASTGVGQPQHF